These 17 T cell receptor beta chains share one sample of origin, sequenced in a study of blood T cell repertoires in COVID-19. This table comes from immunoSEQ multiplex PCR, and its TCRdb copy is limited to in-frame clones, with some not included. The data show hundreds of thousands of clones, with around 88% seen just once and about 5.7% held by the top ten. Material for sequencing was PBMCs or T cells enriched from blood (not recorded which). The receptors shown here come from a woman aged 40 to 55 who had recovered from COVID-19.

The chain uses TRBV9 and TRBJ2-3, with a possible D match to TRBD1 (5 bases). V lost 1 base, J lost 1 base, and 13 bases lay in between. Germline CDR1 SGDLS, CDR2 YYNGEE. The CDR3 consists of 16 residues. DNA of the CDR3: TGTGCCAGCAGCGTAAGGGTCCAGGGCGGCACAGATACGCAGTATTTT. It specifies CASSVRVQGGTDTQYF.

This rearrangement joins TRBV7-8 to TRBJ2-2, with TRBD2 as a possible D gene (6 bases). The CDR3 covers 15 residues. Germline CDR1 reads SGHVS; CDR2 reads FQNEAQ. V gave up 5 bases and J gave up 4 bases, with 14 bases separating them. The CDR3 spells CASSVWRDRTGELFF. Here the CDR3 DNA reads TGTGCCAGCAGCGTCTGGCGGGACCGCACCGGGGAGCTGTTTTTT.

The chain combines TRBV7-9 with TRBJ1-2; D not certain. The CDR3 has 12 amino acids. Trimming shortened V by 1 base and J by 7 bases, and 7 bases separated the two germline ends. Germline-derived CDR1 and CDR2 are SEHNR and FQNEAQ (reference sequence). CDR3 nucleotide sequence: TGTGCCAGCAGCTTAGACCCAGGTGGCTACACCTTC. This encodes CASSLDPGGYTF. The whole variable domain, remainder taken from reference TRBV7-9 and TRBJ1-2, is DTGVSQNPRHKITKRGQNVTFRCDPISEHNRLYWYRQTLGQGPEFLTYFQNEAQLEKSRLLSDRFSAERPKGSFSTLEIQRTEQGDSAMYLCASSLDPGGYTFGSGTRLTVV.

This rearrangement joins TRBV19 to TRBJ2-1; 11 bases fit TRBD2. CDR1 is LNHDA, CDR2 SQIVND, per germline (reference sequence). The CDR3 totals 13 residues. Trimming at V came to 6 bases and at J to 7 bases, leaving 2 bases not matched to a gene. CDR3 region: CASRSSGGNEQFF. For the CDR3, the DNA is TGTGCCAGTAGGTCTAGCGGGGGGAATGAGCAGTTCTTC.

The chain combines TRBV7-2 with TRBJ1-1; D unclear. CDR1 SGHTA and CDR2 FQGNSA come from the germline V gene. CDR3 size: 13 residues. V lost 3 bases and J lost 4, with 9 bases in between. CDR3 residues: CASSFRQVTEAFF. The CDR3 DNA reads as TGTGCCAGCAGCTTTAGGCAGGTCACTGAAGCTTTCTTT.

The J gene is TRBJ2-1, the V gene TRBV3-1 (or the pseudogene TRBV3-2); no firm D call. This CDR3 has 15 amino acids. Germline assignment: CDR1 LGHDT and CDR2 YNNKEL (reference sequence). V was cut by 3 bases and J by 4 bases, with 13 bases left in between. The CDR3 sequence: CASSQSRWRYNEQFF. CDR3 nucleotides: TGTGCCAGCAGCCAGTCCAGATGGAGATACAATGAGCAGTTCTTC.

The chain recombines TRBV7-9 with TRBJ2-3; 11 bases line up with TRBD1. The CDR3 loop spans 17 amino acids. With 2 bases clipped from V and 5 bases from J, the junction kept 9 bases outside the gene matches. Germline V gene lookup returns CDR1 SEHNR and CDR2 FQNEAQ (reference sequence). CDR3 DNA: TGTGCCAGCAGCTTACCAGGACAGGGGGCAGTTGGAGATACGCAGTATTTT. It specifies CASSLPGQGAVGDTQYF.

The chain recombines TRBV10-3 with TRBJ2-1, with 16 bases matching TRBD2. CDR1 is ENHRY and CDR2 is SYGVKD in the germline V gene. J lost 8 bases, V lost 6 bases, and 4 bases had no gene match. This CDR3 spans 15 amino acids. CDR3 nucleotide sequence: TGTGCCATCAGGGAGGGACTAGCGGGAGGGGATGAGCAGTTCTTC. Protein: CAIREGLAGGDEQFF.

The chain links TRBV19 to TRBJ1-5; TRBD1 might be the D (6 bases). V was pared by 4 bases and J by 1 base, with 8 bases between. Germline V gives CDR1 LNHDA, CDR2 SQIVND (reference sequence). CDR3 length: 14 residues. DNA of the CDR3: TGTGCCAGTAGTAAACAGGGAAGCAATCAGCCCCAGCATTTT. Amino acid sequence: CASSKQGSNQPQHF. Combining the CDR3 with reference TRBV19 and TRBJ1-5 gives the whole variable domain DGGITQSPKYLFRKEGQNVTLSCEQNLNHDAMYWYRQDPGQGLRLIYYSQIVNDFQKGDIAEGYSVSREKKESFPLTVTSAQKNPTAFYLCASSKQGSNQPQHFGDGTRLSIL.

This clone came up a few times. This chain links TRBV27 with TRBJ1-2; the D gene is possibly TRBD1 (6 bases). This CDR3 has 13 residues. Trimming stripped 2 bases from V and 6 bases from J, with 10 bases between. Germline values: CDR1 MNHEY, CDR2 SMNVEV (reference sequence). CDR3 bases: TGTGCCAGCAGTTTAACCGGACAGAATGGCTACACCTTC. Translating it yields CASSLTGQNGYTF.

The chain employs TRBV30 and TRBJ2-5; D might be TRBD1 (7 bases). V was pared by 2 bases and J by 4 bases, with 14 bases between. The CDR3 contains 14 residues. Germline lookup yields CDR1 GTSNPN and CDR2 SVGIG (reference sequence). CDR3 sequence: CAWSYGGGRETQYF. The CDR3 DNA sequence: TGTGCCTGGAGTTACGGAGGGGGCAGAGAGACCCAGTACTTC.

The chain couples TRBV6-2 or TRBV6-3 to TRBJ1-3; D may be TRBD1 (5 bases). The CDR3 is 14 residues long. The germline V and J ends were trimmed by 5 bases and 0 bases, with 8 bases remaining between them. The germline V gene encodes CDR1 MNHEY and CDR2 SVGEGT. The CDR3 is CASSQTVSGNTIYF. CDR3 sequence (DNA): TGTGCCAGCAGTCAGACAGTCTCTGGAAACACCATATATTTT.

The V call is TRBV10-3, the J call TRBJ2-5, with 7 nucleotides matching TRBD1. Germline V lookup: CDR1 ENHRY, CDR2 SYGVKD. J gave up 5 bases and V 6 bases, and 6 bases lay outside the gene matches. The CDR3 spans 13 residues. The CDR3 sequence is CAISLDRIETQYF. The CDR3 bases are TGTGCCATCAGCTTGGACAGGATTGAGACCCAGTACTTC.

A single count supports this clone. The chain combines TRBV18 with TRBJ2-5; maybe TRBD2 (6 bases). The CDR3 is made up of 15 amino acids. Germline assignment: CDR1 KGHSH and CDR2 LQKENI. V was trimmed by 1 base and J by 3 bases, leaving 12 bases between them. CDR3 protein: CASSPLPRREETQYF. For the CDR3, the DNA is TGTGCCAGCTCACCACTCCCCAGGAGGGAAGAGACCCAGTACTTC.

This clone showed up just once. The chain has TRBV10-1 and TRBJ2-7; D is unclear. The CDR3 consists of 15 residues. Between the trimmed V and J ends, which lost 2 bases and 4 bases, there was a span of 15 bases. Germline CDR1 reads WNHNN; CDR2 reads SYGVQD (reference sequence). Written as DNA, the CDR3 is TGCGCCAGCAGTGAGAGGATCCGGAGAGATTACGAGCAGTACTTC. It specifies CASSERIRRDYEQYF.

V gene TRBV3-1 (or the pseudogene TRBV3-2) combines with J gene TRBJ1-1; weak D call: TRBD1 (5 bases). The ends were cut back, 5 bases at V and 0 bases at J, with 13 bases in the middle. Germline values: CDR1 LGHDT, CDR2 YNNKEL (reference sequence). This CDR3 region has 15 residues. CDR3 region: CASSISPRVNTEAFF. The CDR3 DNA reads TGTGCCAGCAGCATATCCCCCAGGGTGAACACTGAAGCTTTCTTT.

The V gene is TRBV27, the J gene TRBJ2-2; no clear D gene. Trimming left V 2 bases short and J 8 bases short, with 6 bases between. Per germline, CDR1 MNHEY and CDR2 SMNVEV (reference sequence). The CDR3 totals 12 residues. This CDR3 reads CASSLGPGELFF. The CDR3 DNA follows: TGTGCCAGCAGTTTAGGCCCTGGGGAGCTGTTTTTT.